This is a list of T cell receptor beta chains from one sample in a study of post-analysis software for immune sequencing data. TCRdb reprocessed the PCR reads via MiXCR and lists one record per CDR3 protein. The profile shows roughly 700,000 distinct CDR3 sequences, about 27% of them singletons. Sequencing was done on a sample of blood. These receptors all come from a girl between 5 and 17 years old with multiple sclerosis. Both conserved end residues are part of each CDR3. D genes are given only for firm matches. Clone size appears in some rows only: once, few, many, or a class for an expanded clone.

D	size	V	J	DNA	CDR3
.	.	TRBV7-2	TRBJ2-5	TGTGCCAGCAGCCCCCGGTTGGATCAAGGGACCCAGTACTTC	CASSPRLDQGTQYF
TRBD1	few	TRBV27	TRBJ2-5	TGTGCCAGCAGTCCTAGAGGCCTACCGGGACAGAAAGAGACCCAGTACTTC	CASSPRGLPGQKETQYF
.	.	TRBV4-1	TRBJ1-2	TGCGCCAGCAGCCAAGTTAGGCAGGGACGAACTAACTATGGCTACACCTTC	CASSQVRQGRTNYGYTF
TRBD1	.	TRBV2	TRBJ2-7	TGTGCCAGCAGTGTGGGGCAGGGGGCGGGCGAGCAGTACTTC	CASSVGQGAGEQYF
TRBD2	.	TRBV6-2/TRBV6-3	TRBJ2-4	TGTGCCAGCAGTTCCCCGGGAGGGGCCAAAAACATTCAGTACTTC	CASSSPGGAKNIQYF
TRBD2	few	TRBV20-1	TRBJ2-5	TGCAGTGCTAGTATGCCTAGCGGAGGTCAAGAGACCCAGTACTTC	CSASMPSGGQETQYF
.	once	TRBV3-1	TRBJ1-5	TGTGCCAGCAACGACTACGCTAGCAATCAGCCCCAGCATTTT	CASNDYASNQPQHF
TRBD2	few	TRBV10-3	TRBJ2-3	TGTGCCAGTACCTCTAGCGGGAGTAGCACAGATACGCAGTATTTT	CASTSSGSSTDTQYF
.	.	TRBV4-3	TRBJ1-2	TGCGCCAGCAGCCAAGAGCATTACAAGGGGAACTATGGCTACACCTTC	CASSQEHYKGNYGYTF
TRBD2	once	TRBV20-1	TRBJ2-1	TGCAGTGCCGCACTTAGCGGGGGGGACTGGGATGAGCAGTTCTTC	CSAALSGGDWDEQFF
.	.	TRBV25-1	TRBJ2-5	TGTGCCAGCAGTCCAATCGGACCGGGCCAGACCCAGTACTTC	CASSPIGPGQTQYF
.	few	TRBV7-8	TRBJ2-2	TGTGCCAGCAGCTCACATAGGTCCGGGGAGCTGTTTTTT	CASSSHRSGELFF
.	few	TRBV9	TRBJ1-1	TGTGCCAGCAGCGTAGAGCATGGCACTGAAGCTTTCTTT	CASSVEHGTEAFF
TRBD2	few	TRBV4-3	TRBJ2-3	TGCGCCAGCAGCCAAGATCTTGAGCGGGAGAGCGGGGGAGATACGCAGTATTTT	CASSQDLERESGGDTQYF
.	.	TRBV7-8	TRBJ1-2	TGTGCCAGCAGCTCCGAGTCGAATGGGCATGGCTACACCTTC	CASSSESNGHGYTF
.	few	TRBV29-1	TRBJ1-1	TGCAGCCTTATTCCAGGGTACACTGAAGCTTTCTTT	CSLIPGYTEAFF
.	few	TRBV5-4	TRBJ1-2	TGTGCCAGCAGCTTTGTGGGCGCTGGGAGAGGCTACACCTTC	CASSFVGAGRGYTF
.	.	TRBV6-1	TRBJ2-1	TGTGCCAGCAGAGGCCCAGGGTACAATGAGCAGTTCTTC	CASRGPGYNEQFF
.	few	TRBV7-2	TRBJ2-3	TGTGCCAGCAGCTCCAGGGTGTCCAGCACAGATACGCAGTATTTT	CASSSRVSSTDTQYF
TRBD2	once	TRBV29-1	TRBJ2-1	TGCAGCGTCCTAGCGGGGGGGGCCCACAATGAGCAGTTCTTC	CSVLAGGAHNEQFF
TRBD2	.	TRBV29-1	TRBJ2-5	TGCAGCGTTGGACCAAGACTGACTAGCGGAAGATACCAAGAGACCCAGTACTTC	CSVGPRLTSGRYQETQYF
.	few	TRBV6-5	TRBJ2-5	TGTGCCAGCAGCTCAGGGGTGCAAGAGACCCAGTACTTC	CASSSGVQETQYF
.	few	TRBV20-1	TRBJ1-1	TGCAGTGGGGGCCCGGGGAGCGCTGAAGCTTTCTTT	CSGGPGSAEAFF
TRBD1	many	TRBV6-6	TRBJ2-1	TGTGCCAGTAACTCGGGACAGGGTTTTGATGAGCAGTTCTTC	CASNSGQGFDEQFF
.	few	TRBV12-3/TRBV12-4	TRBJ2-1	TGTGCCAGCAGTTTGGTTCCCTCGCCGGGGAATGAGCAGTTCTTC	CASSLVPSPGNEQFF
.	few	TRBV6-5	TRBJ2-3	TGTGCCGTCAAGACTGGGGCAGATACGCAGTATTTT	CAVKTGADTQYF
TRBD1	few	TRBV4-3	TRBJ1-6	TGCGCCAGCAGCCAGAACAGGGGGAGTAATTCACCCCTCCACTTT	CASSQNRGSNSPLHF
.	.	TRBV28	TRBJ1-4	TGTGCCAGCAGCCCCGACAGGTCAACTAATGAAAAACTGTTTTTT	CASSPDRSTNEKLFF
TRBD1	few	TRBV29-1	TRBJ2-5	TGCAGCGTCACCGGGACAGATCGGGAGACCCAGTACTTC	CSVTGTDRETQYF
.	few	TRBV12-3/TRBV12-4	TRBJ1-2	TGTGCCAGCAGTTCTGAGGACGTGATAAACTATGGCTACACCTTC	CASSSEDVINYGYTF
.	many	TRBV20-1	TRBJ2-5	TGCAGCCCCCAGTACCAAGAGACCCAGTACTTC	CSPQYQETQYF
TRBD1	.	TRBV27	TRBJ1-5	TGTGCCAGCAGCACCACTACAGGGGTTGGCAATCAGCCCCAGCATTTT	CASSTTTGVGNQPQHF
.	few	TRBV15	TRBJ1-4	TGTGCCACCAGCAGACTACAGGGTCGGGGAAATGAAAAACTGTTTTTT	CATSRLQGRGNEKLFF
TRBD2	.	TRBV5-1	TRBJ2-1	TGTGCCAGCAGCTTTAGCGGGGGTCCCTACAATGAGCAGTTCTTC	CASSFSGGPYNEQFF
TRBD2	.	TRBV5-5	TRBJ2-1	TGTGCCAGCATCCAACCGGGGGGCTACAATGAGCAGTTCTTC	CASIQPGGYNEQFF
.	few	TRBV9	TRBJ1-1	.	CASSVGPGTEAFF
TRBD1	few	TRBV7-9	TRBJ2-7	TGTGCCAGCAGCTTATGGACAGGGTACTCCTACGAGCAGTACTTC	CASSLWTGYSYEQYF
.	many	TRBV4-3	TRBJ2-7	TGCGCCAGCAGCCAAGAAAGAAGGGCAGGCTACGAGCAGTACTTC	CASSQERRAGYEQYF
TRBD2	.	TRBV20-1	TRBJ2-7	TGCAGTGCCGGGACTAGCGGGGTGTACGAGCAGTACTTC	CSAGTSGVYEQYF
.	.	TRBV24-1	TRBJ2-2	TGTGCCACCAGTGTCGCGGCCGGGGAGCTGTTTTTT	CATSVAAGELFF
.	.	TRBV13	TRBJ2-1	TGTGCCAGCAGCTCCGGGTTTGAGTCCTACAATGAGCAGTTCTTC	CASSSGFESYNEQFF
.	.	TRBV6-6	TRBJ2-1	TGTGCCAGCAGTTACACCAACTCCTACAATGAGCAGTTCTTC	CASSYTNSYNEQFF
.	.	TRBV28	TRBJ2-7	TGTGCCAGCAGAAAGAGACAGAGTGTGGGCGAGCAGTACTTC	CASRKRQSVGEQYF
.	.	TRBV7-2	TRBJ1-4	TGTGCCAGCAGCGCCCGCCGGACAGCTAATGAAAAACTGTTTTTT	CASSARRTANEKLFF
.	.	TRBV20-1	TRBJ2-7	TGCAGTGCTAGAGAAACCGGGACACCGGCCTACGAGCAGTACTTC	CSARETGTPAYEQYF
.	.	TRBV5-6	TRBJ2-1	TGTGCCAGCAGCTTGGCGTTGGGGTTCGTCTACAATGAGCAGTTCTTC	CASSLALGFVYNEQFF
.	.	TRBV3-1	TRBJ2-1	TGTGCCAGCACCCCACAGTTCGTCAGGGGCATCTCCTACAATGAGCAGTTCTTC	CASTPQFVRGISYNEQFF
.	few	TRBV28	TRBJ2-7	TGTGCCAGCAGGCAGTCAGGGGGGGAATCGGACGAGCAGTACTTC	CASRQSGGESDEQYF
.	.	TRBV18	TRBJ2-1	TGTGCCAGCTCACCACTGGGGGGCGAGAGTGGTGAGCAGTTCTTC	CASSPLGGESGEQFF
TRBD1	.	TRBV25-1	TRBJ1-5	TGTGCCAGCAGTGTCGGGGGTACTAGGGGGCCCAGTCAGCCCCAGCATTTT	CASSVGGTRGPSQPQHF
TRBD1	.	TRBV2	TRBJ1-4	TGTGCCAGCAGGAGGGGACAGTGGAATGAAAAACTGTTTTTT	CASRRGQWNEKLFF
.	few	TRBV7-8	TRBJ2-1	TGTGCCAGCAGCTTTGAAGGGACCCACAATGAGCAGTTCTTC	CASSFEGTHNEQFF
.	.	TRBV10-3	TRBJ1-2	TGTGCCACGGGGGAGTCCACTAACTATGGCTACACCTTC	CATGESTNYGYTF
TRBD1	.	TRBV5-1	TRBJ1-2	TGCGCCAGTAGCTTGGTGGACAGGCTCTTCACTAACTATGGCTACACCTTC	CASSLVDRLFTNYGYTF
.	.	TRBV15	TRBJ1-6	TGTGCCACCCGGGACAATCGAAACTCACCCCTCCACTTT	CATRDNRNSPLHF